The sequence of this T cell receptor (beta chain) was determined in a study of vaccination and CD4 T cells after COVID-19. The Oncomine TCR Beta short-read assay sequenced DNA from cultured CD4+ T cells. MiXCR, run by TCRdb on the PCR reads, gives a single entry per CDR3 protein. The repertoire holds some 20,000 distinct CDR3 sequences, with over 25% as singletons. The CDR3 is 15 amino acids. Trimming pared 0 bases from V and 8 bases from J, leaving 16 bases between. Germline CDR1 reads MRHNA; CDR2 reads SNTAGT. Treatment indicated: approximately nine-day PBMC culture with coronavirus spike peptide pools or control peptides (ViraFEST assay). This clonotype came up a few times. The antigen is unknown.

This chain links TRBV6-4 with TRBJ1-2; no firm D call. The TCR originated in a human donor with COVID-19. Sequenced input: cultured CD4+ T cells from blood. The CDR3 sequence is CASSDSSAGFDGYTF. For the CDR3, the DNA is TGTGCCAGCAGTGACTCGTCAGCGGGGTTTGACGGCTACACCTTC.